A selection of T cell receptor beta chains follows, all from one sample in a study of blood T cell repertoires in COVID-19. Only in-frame clones appear in the TCRdb table, and some are missing; sequencing was by immunoSEQ multiplex PCR. The table includes some 350,000 clones, around 90% detected once. Sequencing was carried out using peripheral blood. The receptor set was obtained from a man aged 18 to 30 with active or convalescent COVID-19. CDR3s include the opening cysteine and the closing phenylalanine or tryptophan. The D gene is left open where the match is weak. A row's size may be missing; if present it is once, few, many or a size class.

size	V	J	D	DNA	CDR3
once	TRBV9	TRBJ2-5	TRBD1	TGTGCCAGCAGCGTTGGGGGACAGCTCCAAGAGACCCAGTACTTC	CASSVGGQLQETQYF
.	TRBV29-1	TRBJ2-4	TRBD1	TGCAGCGTCAGATACCGGGACAGTAAAAACATTCAGTACTTC	CSVRYRDSKNIQYF
.	TRBV19	TRBJ1-4	.	TGTGCCAGTAGCGACTTTGCAACTAATGAAAAACTGTTTTTT	CASSDFATNEKLFF
.	TRBV21-1	TRBJ1-5	.	TGTGCCAGCATTCGGCCGGGACAGGGCTTTCAGCCCCAGCATTTT	CASIRPGQGFQPQHF
once	TRBV4-3	TRBJ1-2	.	TGCGCCAGCAGCCAAGATCTTAGCTACACCTTC	CASSQDLSYTF
once	TRBV30	TRBJ1-2	TRBD1	TGTGCCTCCCACGGGGACAGGGCAAACTATGGCTACACCTTC	CASHGDRANYGYTF
.	TRBV6-5	TRBJ2-7	.	TGTGCCAGCAGGACGGACTTTTCCTCCTACGAGCAGTACTTC	CASRTDFSSYEQYF
.	TRBV7-9	TRBJ1-2	TRBD1	TGTGCCAGCAGCTTAGTGGGGACAGGGGGGGACTATGGCTACACCTTC	CASSLVGTGGDYGYTF
.	TRBV6-2/TRBV6-3	TRBJ2-3	TRBD2	TGTGCCAGCAGTCCCGGGACTAGCGGGACAGATACGCAGTATTTT	CASSPGTSGTDTQYF
.	TRBV4-2	TRBJ1-5	TRBD1	TGTGCCAGCAGCCAACTGGACAGGGGGGATGGGGATGACCCCCAGCATTTT	CASSQLDRGDGDDPQHF
.	TRBV6-5	TRBJ2-7	TRBD2	TGTGCCAGCAGTTACTCGGGCCTAGCGGGAGAGACCGAGCAGTACTTC	CASSYSGLAGETEQYF
.	TRBV4-3	TRBJ2-3	TRBD2	TGCGCCAGCAGCCAAGATCTCGCGGGGGGCCCCAGCACAGATACGCAGTATTTT	CASSQDLAGGPSTDTQYF
.	TRBV9	TRBJ1-1	.	TGTGCCAGCAGCGAGGAGTTCAGGGGAGGGGACACTGAAGCTTTCTTT	CASSEEFRGGDTEAFF
.	TRBV11-2	TRBJ2-4	.	TGTGCCAGCAGGAGGGCAAACATTCAGTACTTC	CASRRANIQYF
.	TRBV6-5	TRBJ2-3	TRBD2	TGTGCCAGCAGTTATAAGGCGGGGGGTAGCACAGATACGCAGTATTTT	CASSYKAGGSTDTQYF
.	TRBV18	TRBJ1-1	TRBD1	TGTGCCAGTCTACAGGGGGCGTACACTGAAGCTTTCTTT	CASLQGAYTEAFF
.	TRBV4-2	TRBJ1-2	.	TGTGCCAGCAGTACCGGGGTGAGAGGCTACACCTTC	CASSTGVRGYTF
.	TRBV28	TRBJ1-4	.	TGTGCCAGCAGTCCAGACTTGAAAGCCATAACTAATGAAAAACTGTTTTTT	CASSPDLKAITNEKLFF
.	TRBV3-1/TRBV3-2	TRBJ2-2	.	TGTGCCAGCAGCCCCCGACTAGTTACCGGGGAGCTGTTTTTT	CASSPRLVTGELFF
.	TRBV3-1/TRBV3-2	TRBJ2-1	TRBD2	TGTGCCAGCAGCCGCCAGCTAGCGGGGTACAATGAGCAGTTCTTC	CASSRQLAGYNEQFF
.	TRBV11-3	TRBJ2-1	TRBD1	TGTGCCAGCAGCTCCTCTTGGACAGGGAGAAACAATGAGCAGTTCTTC	CASSSSWTGRNNEQFF
.	TRBV28	TRBJ2-5	TRBD2	TGTGCCGCGGCTAGCGGCCTACAAGAGACCCAGTACTTC	CAAASGLQETQYF
.	TRBV2	TRBJ1-5	TRBD1	TGTGCCAGCAGACCCGAAAAGGGACAGGGGAACCAGCCCCAGCATTTT	CASRPEKGQGNQPQHF
.	TRBV7-6	TRBJ2-2	TRBD2	TGTGCCAGCAGCTTAGGCAGCGGGGGCCTTGGCGGGGAGCTGTTTTTT	CASSLGSGGLGGELFF
.	TRBV10-3	TRBJ1-1	TRBD1	TGTGCCATCCGGGCGGGACAGGGGACTGAAGCTTTCTTT	CAIRAGQGTEAFF
.	TRBV7-3	TRBJ1-1	.	TGTGCCAGCAGCTCACAGGGAGGGACGCGAACTGAAGCTTTCTTT	CASSSQGGTRTEAFF
.	TRBV19	TRBJ2-1	TRBD1	TGTGCCAGTAGGAAATCAGCCCCCCTCGGCAGGGGGTTTTACAATGAGCAGTTCTTC	CASRKSAPLGRGFYNEQFF
.	TRBV7-9	TRBJ2-2	.	TGTGCCAGCAGCAAACAGAGAGTGGAGCTGTTTTTT	CASSKQRVELFF
.	TRBV25-1	TRBJ2-4	.	TGTGCCAGCAGTGAAGCTCGGGATATTAGAAACATTCAGTACTTC	CASSEARDIRNIQYF
.	TRBV7-9	TRBJ1-5	TRBD1	TGTGCCAGCAGCAAGGGACAGAATCCCAATCAGCCCCAGCATTTT	CASSKGQNPNQPQHF
.	TRBV7-3	TRBJ2-3	TRBD1	TGTGCCAGCAGCTTTAGAGGGGACAGTCCTACAGATACGCAGTATTTT	CASSFRGDSPTDTQYF
.	TRBV6-5	TRBJ1-4	.	TGTGCCAGCACGGCTTGGGCAGGGCGCGGCGAACTGTTTTTT	CASTAWAGRGELFF
.	TRBV5-1	TRBJ2-7	TRBD2	TGCGCCAGCAGCTTTGCGGGAGGCTACGAGCAGTACTTC	CASSFAGGYEQYF
.	TRBV7-2	TRBJ1-5	.	TGTGCCAGCAGCTTAGCGAACAGTCGTGGCAATCAGCCCCAGCATTTT	CASSLANSRGNQPQHF
.	TRBV4-2	TRBJ2-7	.	TGTGCCAGCAGCCAAAGCGGCGGGTCAAAGGAGCAGTACTTC	CASSQSGGSKEQYF
.	TRBV11-1	TRBJ1-1	TRBD1	TGTGCCAGCAGCTTACGACAGGGTAGGACTGAAGCTTTCTTT	CASSLRQGRTEAFF
few	TRBV6-5	TRBJ1-2	TRBD1	TGTGCCAGCAGGGATATCAACAGGGGTGATGGCTACACCTTC	CASRDINRGDGYTF
.	TRBV11-2	TRBJ2-1	.	TGTGCCAGCAGCTTATCCGCGGGTCTAAATGAGCAGTTCTTC	CASSLSAGLNEQFF
.	TRBV2	TRBJ2-4	.	TGTGCCAGCAGTGACAGCCTAGGTTACATTCAGTACTTC	CASSDSLGYIQYF
.	TRBV2	TRBJ1-2	.	TGTGCCAGCAGTCGGTCGCCAGGACTGAGCTATGGCTACACCTTC	CASSRSPGLSYGYTF
.	TRBV6-2/TRBV6-3	TRBJ2-1	TRBD2	TGTGCCAGCAGTTTGGGGGGGTTGGTTGATGAGCAGTTCTTC	CASSLGGLVDEQFF
.	TRBV7-9	TRBJ2-7	TRBD2	TGTGCCAGCAGCTCCACGAAGAAAATAGCGGGTCCCACCTACGAGCAGTACTTC	CASSSTKKIAGPTYEQYF
.	TRBV18	TRBJ1-4	.	TGTGCCAGCTCAAGGGCCGAGGGAGAGCTGTTTTTT	CASSRAEGELFF